This T cell receptor (beta chain) was sequenced in a study of graft-versus-host responses after intestinal transplantation. With respect to this clone: The antigen is unknown.

Data came from immunoSEQ multiplex PCR; TCRdb stores just in-frame clones and leaves some out. The table includes over 45,000 clones, almost 95% detected once. The source of this sequence is a human donor who was the organ donor for an intestinal transplant. Sequencing used unstimulated CD4+ T cells sorted from spleen or lymph node cells, obtained before transplant.

The CDR3 nucleotides read TGCGCCAGCAGCTTGGCCAAGCAGCCTAATGAAAAACTGTTTTTT. Translation gives CASSLAKQPNEKLFF. The chain links TRBV5-1 to TRBJ1-4; D not resolved. Germline V gene data show CDR1 as SGHRS and CDR2 as YFSETQ. Trimming stripped 0 bases from V and 3 bases from J, with 9 bases between. The length of the CDR3 is 15 residues.